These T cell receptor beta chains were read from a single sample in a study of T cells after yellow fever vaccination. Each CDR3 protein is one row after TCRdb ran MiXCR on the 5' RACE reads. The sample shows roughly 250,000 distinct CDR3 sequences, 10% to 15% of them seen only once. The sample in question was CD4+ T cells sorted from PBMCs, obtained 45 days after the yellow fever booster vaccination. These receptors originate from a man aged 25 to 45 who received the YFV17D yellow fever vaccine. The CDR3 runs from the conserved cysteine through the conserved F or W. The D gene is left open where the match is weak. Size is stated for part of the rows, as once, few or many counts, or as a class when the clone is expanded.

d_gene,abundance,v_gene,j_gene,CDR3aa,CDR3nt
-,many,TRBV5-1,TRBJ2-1,CASSLDPSYNEQFF,TGCGCCAGCAGCTTGGATCCCTCCTACAATGAGCAGTTCTTC
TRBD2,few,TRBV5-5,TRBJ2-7,CASSLGMLAVGYEQYF,TGTGCCAGCAGCTTGGGAATGCTAGCGGTGGGTTACGAGCAGTACTTC
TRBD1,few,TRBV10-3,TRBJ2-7,CASSGTERNYEQYF,TGTGCCAGCTCCGGGACAGAGAGGAACTACGAGCAGTACTTC
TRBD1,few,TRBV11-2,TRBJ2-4,CASRPGETGGKGIQYF,TGTGCCAGCCGTCCAGGGGAGACAGGGGGAAAGGGTATTCAGTACTTC
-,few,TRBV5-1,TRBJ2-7,CASSPRTASYEQYF,TGCGCCAGCAGCCCCCGGACTGCCTCCTACGAGCAGTACTTC
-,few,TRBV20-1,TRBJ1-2,CSARDRRAAGYTF,TGCAGTGCTAGAGATCGGAGGGCGGCGGGCTACACCTTC
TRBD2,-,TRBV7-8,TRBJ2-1,CASSPGLAGRLFF,TGTGCCAGCAGCCCCGGACTAGCGGGTAGGCTGTTCTTC
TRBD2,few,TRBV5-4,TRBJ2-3,CATSGSGRNTDTQYF,TGTGCCACCTCGGGAAGCGGGAGGAACACAGATACGCAGTATTTT
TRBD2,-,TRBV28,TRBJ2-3,CASSSPLAGKRTDTQYF,TGTGCCAGCAGTTCGCCCTTAGCGGGAAAGAGAACAGATACGCAGTATTTT
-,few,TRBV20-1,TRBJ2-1,CSASSLRGSYNEQFF,TGCAGTGCTAGCTCCCTCCGGGGCTCCTACAATGAGCAGTTCTTC
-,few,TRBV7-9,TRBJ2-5,CASSLAIPQETQYF,TGTGCCAGCAGCTTAGCCATACCCCAAGAGACCCAGTACTTC
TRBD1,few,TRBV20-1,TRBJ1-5,CSARDTRQGDNQPQHF,TGCAGTGCTAGAGACACAAGGCAGGGGGACAATCAGCCCCAGCATTTT
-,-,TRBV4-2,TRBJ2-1,CASSQDSGDYNEQFF,TGTGCCAGCAGCCAGGACAGTGGGGACTACAATGAGCAGTTCTTC
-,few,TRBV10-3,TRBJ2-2,CAISVQEFGELFF,TGTGCCATCAGTGTCCAGGAGTTCGGGGAGCTGTTTTTT
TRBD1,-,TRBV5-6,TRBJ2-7,CASIGTEDEQYF,TGTGCCAGCATCGGGACAGAAGACGAGCAGTACTTC
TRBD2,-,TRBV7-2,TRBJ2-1,CASSLEGASGRFHQFF,TGTGCCAGCAGCTTAGAAGGGGCTAGCGGGAGGTTTCATCAGTTCTTC
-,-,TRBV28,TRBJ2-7,CATNLVNYEQYF,TGTGCCACCAACCTGGTCAACTACGAGCAGTACTTC
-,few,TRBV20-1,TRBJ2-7,CSARDSQGADEQYF,TGCAGTGCTAGAGATTCCCAGGGCGCGGACGAGCAGTACTTC
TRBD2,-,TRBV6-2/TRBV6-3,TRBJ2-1,CASKRLAGARGEQFF,TGTGCCAGCAAACGACTAGCGGGAGCTCGGGGTGAGCAGTTCTTC
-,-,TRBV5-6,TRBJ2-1,CASRPGPVNEQFF,TGTGCCAGCAGACCCGGGCCGGTCAATGAGCAGTTCTTC
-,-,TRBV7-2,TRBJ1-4,CASSLEGGLGEKLFF,TGTGCCAGCAGCTTAGAGGGGGGCCTAGGTGAAAAACTGTTTTTT
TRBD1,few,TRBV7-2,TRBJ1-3,CASNPTGVAGNTIYF,TGTGCCAGCAACCCGACAGGGGTGGCTGGAAACACCATATATTTT
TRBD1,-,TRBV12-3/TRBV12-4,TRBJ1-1,CASSRDRLNTEAFF,TGTGCCAGCAGCCGGGACAGACTGAACACTGAAGCTTTCTTT
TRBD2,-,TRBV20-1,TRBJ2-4,CSAPGLAADKNIQYF,TGCAGTGCCCCGGGACTAGCGGCAGACAAAAACATTCAGTACTTC
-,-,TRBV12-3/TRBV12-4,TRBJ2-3,CASGRDSTDTQYF,TGTGCCAGCGGCCGGGACAGCACAGATACGCAGTATTTT
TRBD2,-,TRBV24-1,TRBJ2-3,CATSDPGLAGFTDTQYF,TGTGCCACCAGTGACCCGGGACTAGCGGGGTTCACAGATACGCAGTATTTT
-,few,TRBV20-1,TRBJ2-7,CSASLSQGYEQYF,TGCAGTGCTAGCCTGTCGCAGGGGTACGAGCAGTACTTC
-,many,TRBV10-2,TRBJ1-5,CASLDRFSQPQHF,TGCGCCAGTTTAGACAGGTTCAGCCAGCCCCAGCATTTT
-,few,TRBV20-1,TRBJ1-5,CSARRSGGNQPQHF,TGCAGTGCTAGAAGGTCAGGGGGCAATCAGCCCCAGCATTTT
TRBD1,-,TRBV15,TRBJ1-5,CATNSDRVNQPQHF,TGTGCCACCAACTCGGACAGGGTAAATCAGCCCCAGCATTTT
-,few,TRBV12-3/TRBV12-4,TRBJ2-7,CASSFQVGYEQYF,TGTGCCAGCAGTTTCCAGGTTGGTTACGAGCAGTACTTC
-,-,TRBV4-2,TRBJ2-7,CASSAEVAYEQYF,TGTGCCAGCAGCGCTGAGGTGGCCTACGAGCAGTACTTC
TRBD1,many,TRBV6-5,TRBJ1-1,CASSHRDSVKAEAFF,TGTGCCAGCAGTCACAGGGACAGTGTGAAAGCTGAAGCTTTCTTT
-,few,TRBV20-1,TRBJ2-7,CSAFFPGRSSYEQYF,TGCAGTGCTTTCTTCCCCGGCAGGAGCTCCTACGAGCAGTACTTC
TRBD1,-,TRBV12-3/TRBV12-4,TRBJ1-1,CASRLTGSPNTEAFF,TGTGCCAGCAGGCTGACAGGGAGCCCCAACACTGAAGCTTTCTTT
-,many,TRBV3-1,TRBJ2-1,CASSQADYYNEQFF,TGTGCCAGCAGCCAAGCCGACTATTACAATGAGCAGTTCTTC
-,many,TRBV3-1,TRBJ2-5,CASSHSYQETQYF,TGTGCCAGCAGCCACTCGTACCAAGAGACCCAGTACTTC
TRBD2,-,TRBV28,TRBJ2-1,CASRGLARINEQFF,TGTGCCAGCAGGGGACTAGCGAGAATCAATGAGCAGTTCTTC
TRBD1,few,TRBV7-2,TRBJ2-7,CASSSGQGVEQYF,TGTGCCAGCAGCTCGGGACAGGGCGTCGAGCAGTACTTC
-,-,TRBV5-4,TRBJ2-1,CARSSGTLNEQFF,TGTGCCAGGAGCTCCGGGACCCTCAATGAGCAGTTCTTC
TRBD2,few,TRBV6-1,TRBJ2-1,CASSKLAGGTGEQFF,TGTGCCAGCAGTAAACTAGCGGGAGGGACTGGTGAGCAGTTCTTC
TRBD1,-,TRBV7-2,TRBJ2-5,CASSSGPGQKEETQYF,TGTGCCAGCAGCTCAGGTCCGGGACAGAAGGAAGAGACCCAGTACTTC
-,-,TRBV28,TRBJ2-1,CASQELARYNEQFF,TGTGCCAGTCAGGAGCTAGCGCGTTACAATGAGCAGTTCTTC
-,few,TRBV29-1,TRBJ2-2,CSVLQGPQAGELFF,TGCAGCGTTCTTCAGGGGCCCCAAGCCGGGGAGCTGTTTTTT
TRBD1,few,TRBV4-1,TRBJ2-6,CASSLRIRTGGLEANVLTF,TGCGCCAGCAGCCTAAGGATTCGGACAGGGGGATTGGAGGCCAACGTCCTGACTTTC